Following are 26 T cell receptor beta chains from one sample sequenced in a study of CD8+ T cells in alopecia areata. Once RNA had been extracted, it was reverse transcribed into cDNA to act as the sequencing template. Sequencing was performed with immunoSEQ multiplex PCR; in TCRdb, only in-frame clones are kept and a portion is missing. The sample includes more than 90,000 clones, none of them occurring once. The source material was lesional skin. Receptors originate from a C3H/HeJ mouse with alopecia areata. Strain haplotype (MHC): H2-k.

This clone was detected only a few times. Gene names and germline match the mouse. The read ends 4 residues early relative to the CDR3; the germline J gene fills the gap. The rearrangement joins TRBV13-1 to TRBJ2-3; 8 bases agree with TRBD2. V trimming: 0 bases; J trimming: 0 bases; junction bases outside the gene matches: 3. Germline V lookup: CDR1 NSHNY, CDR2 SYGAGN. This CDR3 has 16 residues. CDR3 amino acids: CASSDAVGGSAETLYF. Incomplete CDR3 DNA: TGTGCCAGCAGTGATGCAGTGGGGGGGAGTGCAGAA.

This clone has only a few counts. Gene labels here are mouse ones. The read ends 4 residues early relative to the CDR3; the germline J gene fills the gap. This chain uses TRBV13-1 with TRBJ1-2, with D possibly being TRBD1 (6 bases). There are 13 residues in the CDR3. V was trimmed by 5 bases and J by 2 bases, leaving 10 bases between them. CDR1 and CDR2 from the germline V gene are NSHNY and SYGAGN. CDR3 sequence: CASRQGKNSDYTF. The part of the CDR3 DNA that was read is TGTGCCAGCAGGCAGGGGAAGAACTCC.

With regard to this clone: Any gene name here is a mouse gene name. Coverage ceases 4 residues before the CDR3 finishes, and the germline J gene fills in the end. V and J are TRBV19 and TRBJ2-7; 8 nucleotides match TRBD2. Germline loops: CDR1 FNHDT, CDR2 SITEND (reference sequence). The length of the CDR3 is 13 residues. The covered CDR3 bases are TGTGCCAGCAGTATGGGACTGGCATAT. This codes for CASSMGLAY. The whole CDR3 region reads CASSMGLAYEQYF. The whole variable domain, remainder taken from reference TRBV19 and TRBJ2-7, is GGIITQTPKFLIGQEGQKLTLKCQQNFNHDTMYWYRQDSGKGLRLIYYSITENDLQKGDLSEGYDASREKKSSFSLTVTSAQKNEMAVFLCASSMGLAYEQYFGPGTRLTVL.

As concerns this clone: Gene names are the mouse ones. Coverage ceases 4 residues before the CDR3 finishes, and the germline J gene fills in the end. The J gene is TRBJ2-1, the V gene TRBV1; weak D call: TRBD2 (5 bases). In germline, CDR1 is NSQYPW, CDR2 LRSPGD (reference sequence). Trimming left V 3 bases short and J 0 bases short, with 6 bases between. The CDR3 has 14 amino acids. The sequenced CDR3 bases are TGCACCTGCAGTGCCGGACTTAACTATGCT. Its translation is CTCSAGLNYA. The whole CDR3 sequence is CTCSAGLNYAEQFF.

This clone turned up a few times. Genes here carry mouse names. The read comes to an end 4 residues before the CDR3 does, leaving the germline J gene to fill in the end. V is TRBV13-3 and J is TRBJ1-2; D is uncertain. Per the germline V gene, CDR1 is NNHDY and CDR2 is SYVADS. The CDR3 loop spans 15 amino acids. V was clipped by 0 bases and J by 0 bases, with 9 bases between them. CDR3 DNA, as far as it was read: TGTGCCAGCAGTGATGAGACAAATTCAAACTCC. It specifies CASSDETNSNS. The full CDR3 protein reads CASSDETNSNSDYTF.

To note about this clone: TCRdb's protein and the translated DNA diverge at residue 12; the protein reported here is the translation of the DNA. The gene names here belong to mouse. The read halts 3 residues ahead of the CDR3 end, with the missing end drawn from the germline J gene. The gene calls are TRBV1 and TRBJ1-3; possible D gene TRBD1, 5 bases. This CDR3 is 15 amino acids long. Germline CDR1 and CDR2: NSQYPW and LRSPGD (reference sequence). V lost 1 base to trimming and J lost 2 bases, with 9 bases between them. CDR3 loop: CTCSAAGGPGNTLYF. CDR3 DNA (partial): TGCACCTGCAGTGCAGCTGGGGGTCCTGGAAATACG. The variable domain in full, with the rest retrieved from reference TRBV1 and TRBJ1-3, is VTLLEQNPRWRLVPRGQAVNLRCILKNSQYPWMSWYQQDLQKQLQWLFTLRSPGDKEVKSLPGADYLATRVTDTELRLQVANMSQGRTLYCTCSAAGGPGNTLYFGEGSRLIVV.

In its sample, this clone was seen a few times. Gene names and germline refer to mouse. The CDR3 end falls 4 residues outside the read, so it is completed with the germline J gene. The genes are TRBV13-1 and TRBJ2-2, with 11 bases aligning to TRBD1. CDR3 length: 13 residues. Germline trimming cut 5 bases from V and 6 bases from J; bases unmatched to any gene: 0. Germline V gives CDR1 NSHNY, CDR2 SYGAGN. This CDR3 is CASRDRGPGQLYF. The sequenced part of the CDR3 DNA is TGTGCCAGCAGGGACAGGGGGCCCGGG.

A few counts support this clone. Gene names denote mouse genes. CDR3 DNA (partial): TGTGCCAGCAGTTCAGGTAACCAAGAC. The encoded protein is CASSSGNQD. The entire CDR3 protein is CASSSGNQDTQYF. The gene calls are TRBV13-3 and TRBJ2-5; D gene ambiguous. The CDR3 goes on 4 residues after the read ends, and that part is filled in from the germline J gene. Looked up from germline, CDR1 is NNHDY and CDR2 is SYVADS. V was clipped by 4 bases and J by 0 bases, with 6 bases between them. The CDR3 spans 13 residues.

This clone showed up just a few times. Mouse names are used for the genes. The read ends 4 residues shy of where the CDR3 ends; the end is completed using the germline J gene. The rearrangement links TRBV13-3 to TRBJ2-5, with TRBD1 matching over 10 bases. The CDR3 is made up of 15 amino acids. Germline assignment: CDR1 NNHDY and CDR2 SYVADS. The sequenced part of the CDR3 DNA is TGTGCCAGCAGTGCCCCGGGACAGGGGAGAGAC. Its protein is CASSAPGQGRD. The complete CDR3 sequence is CASSAPGQGRDTQYF.

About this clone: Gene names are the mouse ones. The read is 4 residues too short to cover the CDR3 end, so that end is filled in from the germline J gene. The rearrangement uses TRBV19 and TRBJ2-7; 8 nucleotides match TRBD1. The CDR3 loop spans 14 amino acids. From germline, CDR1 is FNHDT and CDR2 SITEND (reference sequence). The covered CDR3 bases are TGTGCCAGCAGTATACCCGGGACAGGTAAT. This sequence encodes CASSIPGTGN. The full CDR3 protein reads CASSIPGTGNEQYF. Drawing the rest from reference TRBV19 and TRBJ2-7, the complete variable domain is GGIITQTPKFLIGQEGQKLTLKCQQNFNHDTMYWYRQDSGKGLRLIYYSITENDLQKGDLSEGYDASREKKSSFSLTVTSAQKNEMAVFLCASSIPGTGNEQYFGPGTRLTVL.

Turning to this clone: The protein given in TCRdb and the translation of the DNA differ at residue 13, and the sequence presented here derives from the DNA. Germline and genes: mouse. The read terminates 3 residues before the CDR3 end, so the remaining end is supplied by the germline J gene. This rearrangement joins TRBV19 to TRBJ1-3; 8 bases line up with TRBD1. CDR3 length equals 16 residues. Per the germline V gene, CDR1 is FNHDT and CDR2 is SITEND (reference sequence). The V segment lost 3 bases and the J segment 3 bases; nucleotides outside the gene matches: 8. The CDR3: CASSTFDRGGGNTLYF. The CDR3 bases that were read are TGTGCCAGCAGTACCTTCGACAGGGGCGGTGGAAATACG.

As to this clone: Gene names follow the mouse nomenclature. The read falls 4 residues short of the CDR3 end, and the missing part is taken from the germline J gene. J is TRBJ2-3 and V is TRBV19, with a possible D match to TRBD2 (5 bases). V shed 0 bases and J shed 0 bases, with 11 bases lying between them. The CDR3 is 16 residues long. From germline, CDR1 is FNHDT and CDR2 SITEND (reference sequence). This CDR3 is CASSIVSGSSAETLYF. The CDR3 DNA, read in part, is TGTGCCAGCAGTATAGTCTCTGGGTCTAGTGCAGAA.

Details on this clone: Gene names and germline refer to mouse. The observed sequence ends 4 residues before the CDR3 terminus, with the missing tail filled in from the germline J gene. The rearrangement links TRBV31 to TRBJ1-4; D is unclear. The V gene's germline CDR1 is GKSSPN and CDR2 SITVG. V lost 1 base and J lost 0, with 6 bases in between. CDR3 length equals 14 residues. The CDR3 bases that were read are TGTGCCTGGAGTCACAGAGTTTCCAACGAA. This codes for CAWSHRVSNE. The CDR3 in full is CAWSHRVSNERLFF.

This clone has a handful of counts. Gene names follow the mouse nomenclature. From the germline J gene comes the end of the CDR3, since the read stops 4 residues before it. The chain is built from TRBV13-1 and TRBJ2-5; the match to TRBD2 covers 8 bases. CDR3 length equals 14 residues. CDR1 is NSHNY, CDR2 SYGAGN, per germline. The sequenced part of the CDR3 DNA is TGTGCCAGCAGTGAAAATCTGGGGGGTGAC. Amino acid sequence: CASSENLGGD. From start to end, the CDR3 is CASSENLGGDTQYF.

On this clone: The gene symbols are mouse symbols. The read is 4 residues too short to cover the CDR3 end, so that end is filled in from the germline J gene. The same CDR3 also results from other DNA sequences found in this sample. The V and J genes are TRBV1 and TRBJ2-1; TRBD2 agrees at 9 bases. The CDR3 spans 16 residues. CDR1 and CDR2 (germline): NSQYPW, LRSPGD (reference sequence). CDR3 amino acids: CTCSADRAGGGAEQFF. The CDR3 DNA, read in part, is TGCACCTGCAGTGCAGATAGAGCTGGGGGGGGAGCT.

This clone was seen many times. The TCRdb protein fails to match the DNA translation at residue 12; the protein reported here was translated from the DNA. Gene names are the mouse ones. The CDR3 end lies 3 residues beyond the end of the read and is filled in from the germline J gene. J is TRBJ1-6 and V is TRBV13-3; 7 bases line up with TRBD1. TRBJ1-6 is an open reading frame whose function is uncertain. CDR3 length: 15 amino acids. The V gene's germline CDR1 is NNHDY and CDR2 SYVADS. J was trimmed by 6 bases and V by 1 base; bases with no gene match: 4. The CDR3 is CASSDPRDSNSPLYF. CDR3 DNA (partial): TGTGCCAGCAGTGATCCTCGGGACAGTAATTCGCCC.

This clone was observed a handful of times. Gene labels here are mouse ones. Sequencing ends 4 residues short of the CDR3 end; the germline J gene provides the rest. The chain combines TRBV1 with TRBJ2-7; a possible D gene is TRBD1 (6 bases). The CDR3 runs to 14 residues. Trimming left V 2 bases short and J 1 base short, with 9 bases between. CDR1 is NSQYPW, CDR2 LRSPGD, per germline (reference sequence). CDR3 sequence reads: CTCSARQVSYEQYF. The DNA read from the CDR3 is TGCACCTGCAGTGCAAGACAGGTGTCCTAT.

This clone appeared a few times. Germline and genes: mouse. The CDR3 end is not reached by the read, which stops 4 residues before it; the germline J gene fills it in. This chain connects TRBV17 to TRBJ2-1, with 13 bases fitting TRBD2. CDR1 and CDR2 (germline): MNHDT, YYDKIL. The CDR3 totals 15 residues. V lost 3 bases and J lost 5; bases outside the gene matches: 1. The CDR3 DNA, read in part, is TGTGCTAGCAGTAGGGGGACTGGGGGGGATGCT. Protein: CASSRGTGGDA. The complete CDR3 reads CASSRGTGGDAEQFF.

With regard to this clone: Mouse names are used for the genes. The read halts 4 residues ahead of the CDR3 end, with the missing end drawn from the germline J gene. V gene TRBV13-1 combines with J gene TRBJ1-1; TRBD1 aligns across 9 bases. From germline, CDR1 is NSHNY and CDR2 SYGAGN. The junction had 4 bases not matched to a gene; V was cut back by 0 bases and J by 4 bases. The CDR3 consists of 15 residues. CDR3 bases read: TGTGCCAGCAGTGATGATGGGACAGGGTCCACA. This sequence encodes CASSDDGTGST. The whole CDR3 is CASSDDGTGSTEVFF.

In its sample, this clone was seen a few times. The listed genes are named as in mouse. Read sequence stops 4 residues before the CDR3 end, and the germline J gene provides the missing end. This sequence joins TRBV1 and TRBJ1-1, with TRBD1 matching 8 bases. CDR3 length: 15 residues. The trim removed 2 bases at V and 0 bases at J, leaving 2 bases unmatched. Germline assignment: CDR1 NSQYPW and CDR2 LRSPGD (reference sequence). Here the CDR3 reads CTCSASDRENTEVFF. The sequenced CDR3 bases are TGCACCTGCAGTGCATCGGACAGGGAGAACACA.

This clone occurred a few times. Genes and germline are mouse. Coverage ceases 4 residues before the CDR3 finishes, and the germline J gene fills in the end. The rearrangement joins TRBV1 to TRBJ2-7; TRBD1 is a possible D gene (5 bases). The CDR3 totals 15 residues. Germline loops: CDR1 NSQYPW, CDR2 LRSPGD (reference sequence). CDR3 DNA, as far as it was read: TGCACCTGCAGTGCAGTTGGTGACAGCTATTAT. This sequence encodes CTCSAVGDSYY. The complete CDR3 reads CTCSAVGDSYYEQYF.

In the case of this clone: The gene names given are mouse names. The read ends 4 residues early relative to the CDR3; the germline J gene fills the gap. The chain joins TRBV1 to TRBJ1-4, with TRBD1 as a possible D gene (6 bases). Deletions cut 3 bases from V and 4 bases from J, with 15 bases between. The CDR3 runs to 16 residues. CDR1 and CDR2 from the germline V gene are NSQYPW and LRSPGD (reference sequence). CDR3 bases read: TGCACCTGCAGTGCCCACCGGGACAAAAACAACGAA. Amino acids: CTCSAHRDKNNE. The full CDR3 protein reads CTCSAHRDKNNERLFF.

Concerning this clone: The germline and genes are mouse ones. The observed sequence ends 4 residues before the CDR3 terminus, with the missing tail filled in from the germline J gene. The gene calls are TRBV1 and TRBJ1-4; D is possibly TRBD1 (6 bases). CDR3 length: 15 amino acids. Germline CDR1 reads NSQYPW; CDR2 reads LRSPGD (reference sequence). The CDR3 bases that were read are TGCACCTGCAGTGCAGACAGGGGCGAGCCCGAA. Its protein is CTCSADRGEPE. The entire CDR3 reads CTCSADRGEPERLFF.

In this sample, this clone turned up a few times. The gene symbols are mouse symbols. The CDR3 region is CASSTGQGYTEVFF. The part of the CDR3 DNA that was read is TGTGCTAGCAGTACGGGACAGGGGTACACA. The gene calls are TRBV17 and TRBJ1-1; 10 nucleotides align to TRBD1. The CDR3 end lies 4 residues beyond the end of the read and is filled in from the germline J gene. The germline gives CDR1 MNHDT, CDR2 YYDKIL. Losses at the gene ends were 4 bases for V and 3 bases for J; bases not matched to a gene: 2. The CDR3 sequence is 14 residues long.

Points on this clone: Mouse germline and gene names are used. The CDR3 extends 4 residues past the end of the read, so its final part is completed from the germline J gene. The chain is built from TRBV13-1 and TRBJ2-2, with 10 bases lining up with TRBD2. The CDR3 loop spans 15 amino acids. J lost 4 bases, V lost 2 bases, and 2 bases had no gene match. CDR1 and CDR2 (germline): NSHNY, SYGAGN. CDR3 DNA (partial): TGTGCCAGCAGTGACTGGGGGGGCACCACCGGG. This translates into CASSDWGGTTG. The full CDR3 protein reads CASSDWGGTTGQLYF.

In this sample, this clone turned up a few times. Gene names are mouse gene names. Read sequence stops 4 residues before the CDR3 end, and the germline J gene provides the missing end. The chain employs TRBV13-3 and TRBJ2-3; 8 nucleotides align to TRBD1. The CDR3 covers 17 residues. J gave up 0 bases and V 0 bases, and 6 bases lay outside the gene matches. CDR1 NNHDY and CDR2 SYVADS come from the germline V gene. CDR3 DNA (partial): TGTGCCAGCAGTGATGCAGAGGACAGGGATAGTGCAGAA. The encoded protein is CASSDAEDRDSAE. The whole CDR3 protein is CASSDAEDRDSAETLYF.